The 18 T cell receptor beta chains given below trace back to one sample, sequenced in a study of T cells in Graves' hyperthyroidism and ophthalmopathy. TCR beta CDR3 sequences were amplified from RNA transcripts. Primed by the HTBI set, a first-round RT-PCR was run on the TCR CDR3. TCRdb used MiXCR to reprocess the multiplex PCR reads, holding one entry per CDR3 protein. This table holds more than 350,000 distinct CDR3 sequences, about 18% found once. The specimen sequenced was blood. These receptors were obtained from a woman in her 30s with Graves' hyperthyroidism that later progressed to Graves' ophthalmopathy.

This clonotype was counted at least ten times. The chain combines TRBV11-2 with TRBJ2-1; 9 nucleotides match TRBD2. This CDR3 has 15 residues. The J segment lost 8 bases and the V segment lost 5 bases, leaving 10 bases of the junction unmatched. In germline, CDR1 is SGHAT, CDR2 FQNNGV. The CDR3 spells CASSLLAGPAHEQFF. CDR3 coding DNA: TGTGCCAGCAGCCTCCTAGCGGGGCCGGCCCATGAGCAGTTCTTC.

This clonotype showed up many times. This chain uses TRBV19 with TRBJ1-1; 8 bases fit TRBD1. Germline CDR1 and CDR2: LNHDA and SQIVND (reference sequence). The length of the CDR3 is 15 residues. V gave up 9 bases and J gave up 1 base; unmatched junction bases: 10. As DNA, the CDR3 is TGTGCCAGCCGGGACAGGACTAACGCGAACACTGAAGCTTTCTTT. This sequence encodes CASRDRTNANTEAFF.

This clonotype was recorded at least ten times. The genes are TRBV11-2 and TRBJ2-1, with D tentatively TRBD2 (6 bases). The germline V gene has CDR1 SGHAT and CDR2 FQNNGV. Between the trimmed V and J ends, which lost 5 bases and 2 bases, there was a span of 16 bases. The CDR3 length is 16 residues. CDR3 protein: CASSPSAGSAYNEQFF. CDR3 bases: TGTGCCAGCAGCCCCTCGGCGGGATCAGCCTACAATGAGCAGTTCTTC.

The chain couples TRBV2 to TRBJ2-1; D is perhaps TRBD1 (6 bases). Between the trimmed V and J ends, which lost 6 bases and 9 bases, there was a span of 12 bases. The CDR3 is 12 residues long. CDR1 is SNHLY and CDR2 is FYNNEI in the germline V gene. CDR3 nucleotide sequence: TGTGCCAGCAGATCGGACAGTTTTGAGCAGTTCTTC. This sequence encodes CASRSDSFEQFF.

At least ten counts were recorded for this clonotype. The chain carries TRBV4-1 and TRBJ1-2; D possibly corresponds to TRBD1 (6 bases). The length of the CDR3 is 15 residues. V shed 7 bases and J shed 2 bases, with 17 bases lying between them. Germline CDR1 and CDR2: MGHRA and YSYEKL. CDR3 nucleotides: TGCGCCAGCACCAAAATTGGGGGGCCAAACTATGGCTACACCTTC. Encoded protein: CASTKIGGPNYGYTF.

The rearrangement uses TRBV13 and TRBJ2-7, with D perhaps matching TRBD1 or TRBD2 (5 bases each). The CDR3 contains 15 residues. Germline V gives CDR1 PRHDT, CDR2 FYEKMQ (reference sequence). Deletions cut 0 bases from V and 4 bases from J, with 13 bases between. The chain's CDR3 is CASSLGLGTVYEQYF. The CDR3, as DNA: TGTGCCAGCAGCTTAGGCCTTGGGACCGTTTACGAGCAGTACTTC.

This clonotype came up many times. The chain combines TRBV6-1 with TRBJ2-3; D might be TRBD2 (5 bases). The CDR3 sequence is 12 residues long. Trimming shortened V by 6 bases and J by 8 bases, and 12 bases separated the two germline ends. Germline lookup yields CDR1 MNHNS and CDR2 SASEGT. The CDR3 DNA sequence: TGTGCCAGCAGCGACGGGATTACTACGCAGTATTTT. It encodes CASSDGITTQYF.

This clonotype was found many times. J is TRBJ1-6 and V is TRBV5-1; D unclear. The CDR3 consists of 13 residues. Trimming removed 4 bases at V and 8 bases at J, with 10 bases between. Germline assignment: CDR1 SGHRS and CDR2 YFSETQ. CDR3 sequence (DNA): TGCGCCAGCAGCCCTGGAGTGGATTCACCCCTCCACTTT. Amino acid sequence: CASSPGVDSPLHF.

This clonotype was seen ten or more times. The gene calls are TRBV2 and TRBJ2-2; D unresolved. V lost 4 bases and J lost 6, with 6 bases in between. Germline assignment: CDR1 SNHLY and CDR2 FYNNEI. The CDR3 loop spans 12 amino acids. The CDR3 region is CASSVESGELFF. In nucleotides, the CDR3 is TGTGCCAGCAGTGTAGAGTCCGGGGAGCTGTTTTTT.

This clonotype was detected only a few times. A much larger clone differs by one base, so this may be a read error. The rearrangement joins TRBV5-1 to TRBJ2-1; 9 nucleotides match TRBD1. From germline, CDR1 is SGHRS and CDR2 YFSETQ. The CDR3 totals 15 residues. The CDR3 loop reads CACSSPDRGDNEQFF. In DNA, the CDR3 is TGCGCCTGCAGTTCGCCGGACAGGGGAGACAATGAGCAGTTCTTC.

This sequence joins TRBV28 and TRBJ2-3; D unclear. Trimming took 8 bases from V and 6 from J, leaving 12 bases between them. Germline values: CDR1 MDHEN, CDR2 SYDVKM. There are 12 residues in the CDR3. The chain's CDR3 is CASHLQADTQYF. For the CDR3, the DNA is TGTGCCAGCCACCTTCAAGCGGATACGCAGTATTTT.

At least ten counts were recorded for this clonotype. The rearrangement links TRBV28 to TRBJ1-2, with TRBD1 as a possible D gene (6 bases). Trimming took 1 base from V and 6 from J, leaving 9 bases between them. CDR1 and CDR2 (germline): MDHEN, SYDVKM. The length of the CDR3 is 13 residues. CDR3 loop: CASSLSGVNGYTF. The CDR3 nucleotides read TGTGCCAGCAGTTTATCAGGGGTTAATGGCTACACCTTC.

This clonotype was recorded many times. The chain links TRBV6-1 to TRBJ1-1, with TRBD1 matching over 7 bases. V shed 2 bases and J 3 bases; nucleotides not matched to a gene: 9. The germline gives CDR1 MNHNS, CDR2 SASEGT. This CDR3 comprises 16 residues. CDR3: CASSEPSPGGHTEAFF. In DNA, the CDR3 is TGTGCCAGCAGTGAACCGAGTCCAGGGGGACACACTGAAGCTTTCTTT.

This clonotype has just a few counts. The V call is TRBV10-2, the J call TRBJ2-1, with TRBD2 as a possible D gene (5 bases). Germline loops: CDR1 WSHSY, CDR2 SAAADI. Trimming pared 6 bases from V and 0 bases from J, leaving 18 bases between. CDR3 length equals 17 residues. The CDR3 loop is CASSPFFVRDSYNEQFF. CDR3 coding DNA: TGCGCCAGCAGCCCCTTCTTCGTGAGGGACTCCTACAATGAGCAGTTCTTC.

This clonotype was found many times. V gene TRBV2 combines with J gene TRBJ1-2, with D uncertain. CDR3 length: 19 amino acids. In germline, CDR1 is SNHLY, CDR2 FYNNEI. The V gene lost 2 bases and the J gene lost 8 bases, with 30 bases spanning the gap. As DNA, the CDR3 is TGTGCCAGCAGTGAACTTAGGCCGCATGGCGGCGGATCCAAGCGGGGCTACACCTTC. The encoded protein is CASSELRPHGGGSKRGYTF.

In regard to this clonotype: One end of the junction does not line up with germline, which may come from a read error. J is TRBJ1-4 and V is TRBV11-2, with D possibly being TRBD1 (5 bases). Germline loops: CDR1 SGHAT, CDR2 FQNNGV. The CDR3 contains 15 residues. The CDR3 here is CASSRSYAGDEKLVF. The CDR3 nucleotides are TGTGCCAGCAGCCGATCTTACGCGGGGGATGAAAAACTGGTTTTT.

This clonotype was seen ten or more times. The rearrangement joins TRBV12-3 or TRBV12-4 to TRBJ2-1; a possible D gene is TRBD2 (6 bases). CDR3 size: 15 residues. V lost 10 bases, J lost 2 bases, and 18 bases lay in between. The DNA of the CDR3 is TGTGCCACCCAAAATACGGGGAGGACCTACAATGAGCAGTTCTTC. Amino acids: CATQNTGRTYNEQFF.

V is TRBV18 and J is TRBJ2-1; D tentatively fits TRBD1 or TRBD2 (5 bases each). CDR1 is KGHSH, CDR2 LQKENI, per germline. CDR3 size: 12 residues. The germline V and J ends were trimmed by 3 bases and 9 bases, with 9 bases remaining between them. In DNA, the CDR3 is TGTGCCAGCTCACCTGGGACGGTTGAGCAGTTCTTC. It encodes CASSPGTVEQFF.